The 14 T cell receptor beta chains listed next were all sequenced from one sample in a study of post-analysis software for immune sequencing data. Study-level findings and limits: Five TRBV segments were significantly more frequent in patients than in controls. TRBV5-6, TRBV5-1 and TRBV20-1 were among these segments.

No cognate antigen is known for these TCRs. Unique-molecular-identifier-tagged TCR beta cDNA libraries were used. TCRdb reprocessed the PCR reads with MiXCR, giving one entry per CDR3 protein. The sample includes 350,000 to 450,000 distinct CDR3 sequences, 30% to 45% of them seen just once. The sample consisted of blood. These receptors all come from a girl under 18 with multiple sclerosis.

The chain recombines TRBV12-3 or TRBV12-4 with TRBJ1-1, with 7 bases aligning to TRBD1. CDR3 length: 14 amino acids. J lost 5 bases, V lost 6 bases, and 9 bases had no gene match. CDR3 in DNA: TGTGCCAGCAGCCTCCCCAGGGGGGGAACTGAAGCTTTCTTT. This gives the protein CASSLPRGGTEAFF.

The V and J genes are TRBV6-5 and TRBJ2-1; D possibly matches TRBD1 or TRBD2 (5 bases each). CDR1 and CDR2 (germline): MNHEY, SVGAGI. This CDR3 region has 14 residues. V lost 0 bases and J 9 bases, leaving 12 bases between the germline ends. The CDR3 DNA reads as TGTGCCAGCAGTTACTCAGACGGGGCGGGTGAGCAGTTCTTC. This gives the protein CASSYSDGAGEQFF.

The chain carries TRBV9 and TRBJ2-1, with TRBD2 matching over 9 bases. The V gene end was trimmed by 3 bases and the J gene end by 8 bases; junction bases not matched to a gene: 9. CDR3 size: 15 residues. Germline V gene lookup returns CDR1 SGDLS and CDR2 YYNGEE. The CDR3 region has the DNA TGTGCCAGCAGCGGAGCCGCCGGGACTAGCTATGAGCAGTTCTTC. Translated: CASSGAAGTSYEQFF.

With regard to this clonotype: Compared with germline, one end of the junction differs, possibly owing to a read error. The chain employs TRBV28 and TRBJ1-2; D ambiguous. This CDR3 is built from 15 residues. Germline CDR1 reads MDHEN; CDR2 reads SYDVKM. CDR3 loop: CTSSLWVLDNYGYTF. The CDR3 DNA is TGTACCAGCAGTTTATGGGTTCTAGATAACTATGGCTACACCTTC.

The chain couples TRBV9 to TRBJ2-5; 8 bases line up with TRBD1. Losses at the gene ends were 0 bases for V and 2 bases for J; bases not matched to a gene: 6. The germline CDR1 and CDR2 sequences are SGDLS and YYNGEE. CDR3 size: 16 residues. The DNA of the CDR3 is TGTGCCAGCAGCGTAGGTCAGGGGGCCCTTCAAGAGACCCAGTACTTC. It is translated as CASSVGQGALQETQYF.

This clonotype turned up a few times. This chain links TRBV12-3 or TRBV12-4 with TRBJ2-1; D perhaps matches TRBD2 (7 bases). V lost 3 bases to trimming and J lost 15 bases, with 24 bases between them. The CDR3 covers 15 residues. The CDR3 protein is CASSLGHLMREGRFF. CDR3 DNA sequence: TGTGCCAGCAGTTTGGGACACCTAATGAGGGAGGGTCGGTTCTTC.

This clonotype was seen only a few times. The chain employs TRBV6-5 and TRBJ1-2; no clear D gene. CDR1 and CDR2 (germline): MNHEY, SVGAGI. This CDR3 region has 13 residues. V lost 4 bases and J lost 2, with 8 bases in between. CDR3 coding DNA: TGTGCCAGCAGTTCTCTCCCGAACTATGGCTACACCTTC. Protein product: CASSSLPNYGYTF.

This clonotype has only a few counts. The V call is TRBV5-5, the J call TRBJ1-5; no clear D. Between the trimmed V and J ends, which lost 7 bases and 5 bases, there was a span of 16 bases. The germline V gene has CDR1 SGHKS and CDR2 YYEKEE (reference sequence). This CDR3 contains 14 residues. CDR3 loop: CASPWAQFYQPQHF. Here the CDR3 DNA reads TGTGCCAGCCCTTGGGCACAGTTCTATCAGCCCCAGCATTTT.

The rearrangement links TRBV20-1 to TRBJ2-1, with D perhaps given as TRBD1 or TRBD2 (6 bases each). The CDR3 runs 16 residues. The V gene's germline CDR1 is DFQATT and CDR2 SNEGSKA (reference sequence). The V end was cut by 4 bases, the J end by 7 bases, with 23 bases between. The CDR3: CSAISGGGHLRNEQFF. CDR3 nucleotide sequence: TGCAGTGCTATAAGTGGAGGGGGGCATCTGAGGAATGAGCAGTTCTTC.

This clonotype was picked up a small number of times. Just one base apart from a much larger clone, this may be a read error. The chain links TRBV12-3 or TRBV12-4 to TRBJ2-7; D unclear. The CDR3 consists of 12 residues. The ends were cut back, 6 bases at V and 3 bases at J, with 9 bases in the middle. The CDR3 sequence is CASRSRVYEQYF. In DNA form, the CDR3 reads TGTGCCAGCAGGTCACGGGTCTACGAGCAGTACTTC.

The chain combines TRBV7-2 with TRBJ1-4; possibly TRBD1 for D (5 bases). Between the trimmed V and J ends, which lost 4 bases and 4 bases, there was a span of 10 bases. In germline, CDR1 is SGHTA, CDR2 FQGNSA. The CDR3 length is 14 residues. CDR3 loop: CASSCGGLNEKLFF. CDR3 sequence (DNA): TGTGCCAGCAGCTGCGGGGGACTTAATGAAAAACTGTTTTTT.

The genes are TRBV20-1 and TRBJ1-1, with TRBD1 matching 7 bases. The CDR3 covers 12 residues. From germline, CDR1 is DFQATT and CDR2 SNEGSKA (reference sequence). V shed 5 bases and J 5 bases; nucleotides not matched to a gene: 5. The CDR3 here is CSARTGETEAFF. In DNA form, the CDR3 reads TGCAGTGCTCGCACAGGGGAGACTGAAGCTTTCTTT.

The CDR3 is CASSTAGLAKNIQYF. The CDR3 DNA follows: TGCGCCAGCAGCACCGCCGGGTTAGCCAAAAACATTCAGTACTTC. The gene calls are TRBV4-1 and TRBJ2-4; D not certain. The CDR3 loop spans 15 amino acids. The V gene's germline CDR1 is MGHRA and CDR2 YSYEKL. Trimming stripped 5 bases from V and 0 bases from J, with 11 bases between.

V usage is TRBV11-2 and J usage is TRBJ2-5; D tentatively fits TRBD1 or TRBD2 (5 bases each). The CDR3 runs to 14 residues. Germline values: CDR1 SGHAT, CDR2 FQNNGV. The ends were cut back, 5 bases at V and 2 bases at J, with 12 bases in the middle. The CDR3 loop reads CASSLRGLQETQYF. The CDR3, as DNA: TGTGCCAGCAGCCTCCGGGGCCTGCAAGAGACCCAGTACTTC.